The clone carrying this T cell receptor beta chain has just one count. Antigen specificity is unknown. The record originates from a study of OX40 agonist ivuxolimab in advanced cancers. On the study more broadly: Averaging about 60 years in age, with a range of roughly 23 to 85, the cohort was about 83% male. Whole-study findings and limits: Clones of CD4+ and CD8+ blood T cells grew by week 6 at doses of 0.1 to 3.0 mg/kg. Low normalized T-cell clonal expansion was also seen in some nonresponders. The antigen specificity of the peripheral T cells (those that were expanded) was not determined.

The protocol was immunoSEQ multiplex PCR, while the TCRdb copy is restricted to in-frame clones and leaves out a portion. The table lists under 90,000 clones, roughly 91% of them singletons. CDR1 and CDR2 (germline): MRHNA, SNTAGT. Trimming pared 9 bases from V and 0 bases from J, leaving 8 bases between. This CDR3 is 12 amino acids long. This sequence was found in an adult with an advanced solid tumor such as melanoma, head and neck, liver or kidney cancer. Material: CD4+ or CD8+ T cells sorted from blood, obtained in a trial of the OX40 agonist ivuxolimab. V gene TRBV6-4 combines with J gene TRBJ2-5, with D possibly TRBD2 on 5 matching bases. The CDR3 DNA is TGTGCCAGGCTACTAGACCAAGAGACCCAGTACTTC. Residues: CARLLDQETQYF.